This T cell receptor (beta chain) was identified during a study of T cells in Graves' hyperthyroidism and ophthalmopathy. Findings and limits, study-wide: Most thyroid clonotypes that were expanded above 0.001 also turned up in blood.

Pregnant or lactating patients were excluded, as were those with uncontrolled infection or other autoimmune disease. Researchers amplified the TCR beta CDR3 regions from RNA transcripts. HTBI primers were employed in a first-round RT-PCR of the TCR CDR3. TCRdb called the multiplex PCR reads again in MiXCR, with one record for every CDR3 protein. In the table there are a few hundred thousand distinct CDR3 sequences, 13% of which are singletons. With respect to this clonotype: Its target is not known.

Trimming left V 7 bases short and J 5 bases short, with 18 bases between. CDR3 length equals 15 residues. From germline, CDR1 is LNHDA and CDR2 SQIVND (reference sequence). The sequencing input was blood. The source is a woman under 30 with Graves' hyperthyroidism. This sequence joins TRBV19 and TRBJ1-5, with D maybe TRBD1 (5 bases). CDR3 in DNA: TGTGCCAGTACGGGAGCCTGGGGCTTCGATCAGCCCCAGCATTTT. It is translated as CASTGAWGFDQPQHF.